Below are 17 T cell receptor beta chains sequenced from a single sample in a study of regulatory T cells in long-lasting Graves disease. Arm-PCR of CDR3 regions with iRepertoire HTBI primers generated TCR beta libraries. TCRdb called the multiplex PCR reads again in MiXCR, with one record for every CDR3 protein. This table has 350,000 to 550,000 distinct CDR3 sequences, about 15% appearing once. The time point: newly diagnosed GD, antithyroid drugs for less than 3 months. The TCR library was prepared using RNA isolated from PBMCs. The same sample was also studied in work on T cells in Graves' hyperthyroidism and ophthalmopathy.

The source material was peripheral blood mononuclear cells (PBMCs), sampled at new diagnosis, from a patient treated with antithyroid drugs. The receptors shown here come from a woman in her 30s with Graves disease.

This clonotype was seen ten or more times. The chain combines TRBV2 with TRBJ2-5; D not certain. Per the germline V gene, CDR1 is SNHLY and CDR2 is FYNNEI. The CDR3 length is 14 residues. The V end lost 4 bases, the J end lost 5 bases, and 14 bases lay between the germline ends. CDR3 sequence: CASSVDSGGETQYF. The CDR3 nucleotides read TGTGCCAGCAGTGTAGATAGTGGCGGCGAGACCCAGTACTTC.

This clonotype has ten or more counts. This sequence joins TRBV20-1 and TRBJ2-3; 9 nucleotides match TRBD2. The CDR3 runs to 15 residues. The germline V gene has CDR1 DFQATT and CDR2 SNEGSKA (reference sequence). Unmatched junction bases numbered 6, after V lost 3 bases and J lost 2 bases. The CDR3 protein is CSASPAGGFTDTQYF. In DNA, the CDR3 is TGCAGTGCTAGTCCAGCGGGAGGCTTCACAGATACGCAGTATTTT.

Only a few counts were recorded for this clonotype. The chain carries TRBV28 and TRBJ1-2; D is perhaps TRBD1 (5 bases). The V gene's germline CDR1 is MDHEN and CDR2 SYDVKM. The length of the CDR3 is 12 residues. Trimming took 7 bases from V and 8 from J, leaving 14 bases between them. The CDR3 DNA reads TGTGCCAGCACCCCTGGCGGGGCCGGCTACACCTTC. This translates into CASTPGGAGYTF.

The chain combines TRBV12-3 or TRBV12-4 with TRBJ1-3; unclear D gene. The CDR3 has 16 amino acids. The ends were cut back, 1 base at V and 0 bases at J, with 10 bases in the middle. The CDR3 reads CASSLGGRSSGNTIYF. As DNA, the CDR3 is TGTGCCAGCAGTTTAGGTGGCCGGAGCTCTGGAAACACCATATATTTT.

There are a few counts of this clonotype. This may stem from a read error, because a much larger clone lies one nucleotide away. The chain recombines TRBV10-3 with TRBJ2-7; the D is unclear. The CDR3 contains 15 residues. Germline CDR1 reads ENHRY; CDR2 reads SYGVKD. The CDR3 region is CAIGDPRTASYEQYF. Written as DNA, the CDR3 is TGTGCCATCGGTGATCCGAGGACGGCCAGCTACGAGCAGTACTTC.

This chain links TRBV6-1 with TRBJ2-7; D is uncertain. The CDR3 has 11 residues. V lost 6 bases, J lost 4 bases, and 7 bases lay in between. The germline V gene has CDR1 MNHNS and CDR2 SASEGT. This chain's CDR3 is CASRLAYEQYF. The CDR3 region has the DNA TGTGCCAGCAGGTTAGCTTACGAGCAGTACTTC.

This clonotype has only a few counts. The chain is built from TRBV19 and TRBJ1-5, with D unresolved. The CDR3 is 12 amino acids. Germline V gene sequence: CDR1 LNHDA, CDR2 SQIVND (reference sequence). Trimming left V 8 bases short and J 10 bases short, with 15 bases between. The CDR3 coding sequence is TGTGCCAGTGCCCGGACGGCTACACCCCAGCATTTT. This translates into CASARTATPQHF.

This clonotype has a count of ten or more. CDR3 nucleotides: TGTGCCAGCAGTTTAACTAGCGGAGAGGGGGAGCAGTTCTTC. Amino acids: CASSLTSGEGEQFF. This chain uses TRBV12-3 or TRBV12-4 with TRBJ2-1; TRBD2 agrees at 8 bases. This CDR3 spans 14 amino acids. With 2 bases clipped from V and 10 bases from J, the junction kept 7 bases outside the gene matches.

With respect to this clonotype: An end of the junction does not agree with germline; a read error may underlie this. V is TRBV5-1 and J is TRBJ2-3; either TRBD1 or TRBD2 may supply D (6 bases each). CDR1 is SGHRS, CDR2 YFSETQ, per germline. This CDR3 comprises 14 residues. The CDR3, as DNA: TGTGCCAGCAGCTTGGGGGGCAGGGGAGATACGCAGTATTTT. Residues: CASSLGGRGDTQYF.

This clonotype has ten or more counts. The genes are TRBV19 and TRBJ2-6; no clear D gene. V was shortened by 5 bases and J by 2 bases, with 13 bases between the two germline ends. Germline V CDR1 and CDR2: LNHDA, SQIVND (reference sequence). The CDR3 consists of 16 residues. CDR3 loop: CASSPVEVAGANVLTF. The CDR3 DNA reads as TGTGCCAGTAGTCCGGTGGAAGTAGCTGGGGCCAACGTCCTGACTTTC.

The rearrangement links TRBV7-9 to TRBJ1-2; TRBD1 aligns across 9 bases. This CDR3 is 15 amino acids long. V shed 4 bases, J shed 9 bases, and the junction held 12 bases outside the gene matches. The germline CDR1 and CDR2 sequences are SEHNR and FQNEAQ (reference sequence). This chain's CDR3 is CASSSPPGQGLRYTF. In DNA form, the CDR3 reads TGTGCCAGCAGCTCACCTCCGGGACAGGGATTACGCTACACCTTC. The variable domain in full, completed from reference TRBV7-9 and TRBJ1-2, reads DTGVSQNPRHKITKRGQNVTFRCDPISEHNRLYWYRQTLGQGPEFLTYFQNEAQLEKSRLLSDRFSAERPKGSFSTLEIQRTEQGDSAMYLCASSSPPGQGLRYTFGSGTRLTVV.

On this clonotype itself: At one end the junction does not follow the germline gene, possibly because of a read error. The chain has TRBV6-2 or TRBV6-3 and TRBJ1-1; D might be TRBD1 (6 bases). This CDR3 is 15 amino acids long. Germline V gives CDR1 MNHEY, CDR2 SVGEGT. The CDR3 DNA reads TGTGCCAGCAGTTCCGAGGGGGGGATGAACACTGGAGCTTTCTTT. Translation gives CASSSEGGMNTGAFF.

With regard to this clonotype: Being one base from a much bigger clone, this may be a read error. Likely a read error: the CDR3 ends without its conserved phenylalanine or tryptophan. The chain carries TRBV7-2 and TRBJ2-1, with D unresolved. Germline values: CDR1 SGHTA, CDR2 FQGNSA. This CDR3 is built from 13 residues. V shed 7 bases and J shed 10 bases, with 17 bases lying between them. DNA of the CDR3: TGTGCCAGCACCATGACTCGAATCCGCGAGCAGTTCTCC. Amino acid sequence: CASTMTRIREQFS.

This chain links TRBV20-1 with TRBJ2-1; D perhaps matches TRBD1 (5 bases). Germline CDR1 reads DFQATT; CDR2 reads SNEGSKA (reference sequence). CDR3 size: 12 residues. Deletions cut 7 bases from V and 8 bases from J, with 15 bases between. The chain's CDR3 is CSVTTQGYEQFF. The CDR3 DNA follows: TGCAGTGTTACAACCCAGGGCTATGAGCAGTTCTTC.

This clonotype appeared many times. V gene TRBV5-1 combines with J gene TRBJ2-3, with D perhaps matching TRBD2 (6 bases). Germline V gene data show CDR1 as SGHRS and CDR2 as YFSETQ. The CDR3 runs to 14 residues. Trimming shortened V by 4 bases and J by 6 bases, and 15 bases separated the two germline ends. CDR3 coding DNA: TGCGCCAGCAGCCGGGAGTCGTCGTGGGATACGCAGTATTTT. It specifies CASSRESSWDTQYF.

At least ten counts were recorded for this clonotype. The rearrangement links TRBV5-1 to TRBJ2-1, with 7 bases that match TRBD1. Germline V CDR1 and CDR2: SGHRS, YFSETQ. The V gene end was trimmed by 0 bases and the J gene end by 9 bases; junction bases not matched to a gene: 9. CDR3 length: 15 amino acids. The CDR3 coding sequence is TGCGCCAGCAGCTTGGCCCTAGCTGCAGGGGGTGAGCAGTTCTTC. Protein sequence: CASSLALAAGGEQFF.

This clonotype has just one count. A junction end diverges from the germline sequence, so it may reflect a read error. Here the CDR3 reads CAISDRDGSYEQHF. CDR3 DNA: TGTGCCATCAGTGATCGGGACGGGTCCTACGAGCAGCACTTC. This chain links TRBV10-3 with TRBJ2-7; perhaps D is TRBD1 or TRBD2 (5 bases each). Germline V gene data show CDR1 as ENHRY and CDR2 as SYGVKD. The CDR3 has 14 residues.